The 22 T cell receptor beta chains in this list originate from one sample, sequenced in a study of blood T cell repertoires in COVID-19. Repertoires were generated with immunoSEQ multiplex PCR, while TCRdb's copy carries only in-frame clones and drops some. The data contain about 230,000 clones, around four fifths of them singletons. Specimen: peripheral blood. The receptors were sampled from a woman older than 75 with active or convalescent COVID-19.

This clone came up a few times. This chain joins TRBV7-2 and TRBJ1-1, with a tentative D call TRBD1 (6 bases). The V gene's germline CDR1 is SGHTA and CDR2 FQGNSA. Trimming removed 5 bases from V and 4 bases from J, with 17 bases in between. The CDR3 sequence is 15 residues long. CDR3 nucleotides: TGTGCCAGCAGCCCCTCGCGGGGGCTGAGCACTGAAGCTTTCTTT. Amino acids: CASSPSRGLSTEAFF.

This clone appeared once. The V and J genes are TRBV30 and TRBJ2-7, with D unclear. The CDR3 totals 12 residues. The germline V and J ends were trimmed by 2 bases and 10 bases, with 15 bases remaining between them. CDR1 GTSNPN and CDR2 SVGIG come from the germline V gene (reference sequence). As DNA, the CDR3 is TGTGCCTGGAGTCCAGACGGGTCGGTACAGTACTTC. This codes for CAWSPDGSVQYF.

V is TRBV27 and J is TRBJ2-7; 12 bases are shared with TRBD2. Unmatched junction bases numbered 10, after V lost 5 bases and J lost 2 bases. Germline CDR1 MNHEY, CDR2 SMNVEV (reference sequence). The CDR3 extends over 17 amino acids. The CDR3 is CASSIGLAGPPPYEQYF. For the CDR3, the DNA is TGTGCCAGCAGTATCGGACTAGCGGGACCACCTCCCTACGAGCAGTACTTC.

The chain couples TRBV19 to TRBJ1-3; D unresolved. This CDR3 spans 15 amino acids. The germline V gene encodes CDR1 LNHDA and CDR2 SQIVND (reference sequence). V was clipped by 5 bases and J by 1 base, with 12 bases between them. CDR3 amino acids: CASSPSGASGNTIYF. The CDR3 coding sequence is TGTGCCAGTAGTCCAAGCGGCGCGTCTGGAAACACCATATATTTT.

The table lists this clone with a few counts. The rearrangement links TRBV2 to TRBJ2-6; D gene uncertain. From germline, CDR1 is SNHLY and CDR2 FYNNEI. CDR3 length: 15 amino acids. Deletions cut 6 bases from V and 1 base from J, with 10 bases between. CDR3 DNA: TGTGCCAGCAGCCTTACACCGTCTGGGGCCAACGTCCTGACTTTC. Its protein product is CASSLTPSGANVLTF.

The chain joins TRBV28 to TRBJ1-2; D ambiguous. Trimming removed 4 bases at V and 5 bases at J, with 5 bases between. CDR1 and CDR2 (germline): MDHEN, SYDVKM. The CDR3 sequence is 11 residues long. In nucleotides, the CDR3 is TGTGCCAGCAGTTCCAGTTATGGCTACACCTTC. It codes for CASSSSYGYTF.

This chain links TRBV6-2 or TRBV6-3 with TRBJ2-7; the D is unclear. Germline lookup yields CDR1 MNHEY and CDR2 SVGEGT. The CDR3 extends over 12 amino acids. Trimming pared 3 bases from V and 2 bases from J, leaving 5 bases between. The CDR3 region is CASSYDTYEQYF. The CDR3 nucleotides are TGTGCCAGCAGTTATGACACCTACGAGCAGTACTTC.

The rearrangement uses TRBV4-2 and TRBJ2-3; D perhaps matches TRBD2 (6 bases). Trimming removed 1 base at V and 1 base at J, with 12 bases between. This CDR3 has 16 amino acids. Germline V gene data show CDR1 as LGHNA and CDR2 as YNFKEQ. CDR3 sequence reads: CASSQGSSGGTDTQYF. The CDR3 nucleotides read TGTGCCAGCAGCCAAGGTTCTTCGGGGGGCACAGATACGCAGTATTTT.

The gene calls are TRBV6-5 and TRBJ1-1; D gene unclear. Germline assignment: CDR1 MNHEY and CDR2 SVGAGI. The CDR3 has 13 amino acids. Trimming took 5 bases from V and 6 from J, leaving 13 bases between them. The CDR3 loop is CASSPGVGPEAFF. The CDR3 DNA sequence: TGTGCCAGCAGTCCCGGGGTCGGGCCTGAAGCTTTCTTT.

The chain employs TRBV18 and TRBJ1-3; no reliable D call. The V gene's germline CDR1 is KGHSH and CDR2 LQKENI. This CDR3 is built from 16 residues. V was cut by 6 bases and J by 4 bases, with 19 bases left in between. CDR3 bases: TGTGCCAGCTCCATTGCGGCGGGCGGCTCCGGAAACACCATATATTTT. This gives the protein CASSIAAGGSGNTIYF.

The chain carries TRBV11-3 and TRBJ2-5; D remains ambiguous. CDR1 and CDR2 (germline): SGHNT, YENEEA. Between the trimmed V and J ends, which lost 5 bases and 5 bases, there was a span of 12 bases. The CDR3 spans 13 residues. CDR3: CASSPTNAETQYF. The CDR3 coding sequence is TGTGCCAGCAGCCCCACCAACGCGGAGACCCAGTACTTC.

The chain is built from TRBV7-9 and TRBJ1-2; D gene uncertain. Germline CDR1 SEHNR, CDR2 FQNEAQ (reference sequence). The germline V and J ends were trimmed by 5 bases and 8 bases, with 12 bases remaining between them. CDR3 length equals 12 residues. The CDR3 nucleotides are TGTGCCAGCAGCCCGTCGGGGATAGGCTACACCTTC. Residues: CASSPSGIGYTF.

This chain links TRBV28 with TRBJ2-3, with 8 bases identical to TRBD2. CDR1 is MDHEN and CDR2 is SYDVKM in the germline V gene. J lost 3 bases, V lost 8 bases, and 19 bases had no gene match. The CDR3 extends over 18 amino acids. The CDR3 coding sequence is TGTGCCAGCCCTCCGCCGGCGGGGGGCCTCTTGAGGACAGATACGCAGTATTTT. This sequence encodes CASPPPAGGLLRTDTQYF.

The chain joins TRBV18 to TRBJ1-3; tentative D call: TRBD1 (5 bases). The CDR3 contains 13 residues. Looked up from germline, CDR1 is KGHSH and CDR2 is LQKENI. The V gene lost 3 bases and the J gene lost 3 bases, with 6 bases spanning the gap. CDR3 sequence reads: CASSPDSGNTIYF. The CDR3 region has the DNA TGTGCCAGCTCACCCGACAGTGGAAACACCATATATTTT.

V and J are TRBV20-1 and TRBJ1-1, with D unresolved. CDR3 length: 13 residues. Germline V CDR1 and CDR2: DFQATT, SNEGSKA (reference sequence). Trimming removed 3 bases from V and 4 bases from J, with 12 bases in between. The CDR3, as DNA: TGCAGTGCTAGTGGCGGGGTGGGCACTGAAGCTTTCTTT. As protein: CSASGGVGTEAFF.

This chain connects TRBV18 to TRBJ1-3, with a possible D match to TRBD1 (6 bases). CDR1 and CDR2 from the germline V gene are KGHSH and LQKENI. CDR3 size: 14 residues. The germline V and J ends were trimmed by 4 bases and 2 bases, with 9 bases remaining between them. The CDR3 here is CASSRDRTGNTIYF. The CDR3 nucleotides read TGTGCCAGCTCACGCGACAGGACTGGAAACACCATATATTTT.

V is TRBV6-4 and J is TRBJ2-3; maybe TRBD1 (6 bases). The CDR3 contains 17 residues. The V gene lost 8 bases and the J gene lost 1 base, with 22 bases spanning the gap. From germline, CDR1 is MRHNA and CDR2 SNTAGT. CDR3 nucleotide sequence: TGTGCCAGCTCCCCAAGGGGGTTTCCCTCCGGCACAGATACGCAGTATTTT. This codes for CASSPRGFPSGTDTQYF.

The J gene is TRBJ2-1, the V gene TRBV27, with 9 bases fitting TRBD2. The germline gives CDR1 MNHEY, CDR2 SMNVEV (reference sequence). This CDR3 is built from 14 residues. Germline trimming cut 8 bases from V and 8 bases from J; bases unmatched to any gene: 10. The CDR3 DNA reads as TGTGCCAGCGGGGTGGCGGGGGGGTCCTATGAGCAGTTCTTC. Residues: CASGVAGGSYEQFF.

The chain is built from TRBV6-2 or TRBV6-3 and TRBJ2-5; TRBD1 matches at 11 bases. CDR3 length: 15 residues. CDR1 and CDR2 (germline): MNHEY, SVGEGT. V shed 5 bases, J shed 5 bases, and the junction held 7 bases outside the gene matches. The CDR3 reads CASSTGTGGAETQYF. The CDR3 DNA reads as TGTGCCAGCAGTACCGGGACAGGGGGTGCGGAGACCCAGTACTTC.

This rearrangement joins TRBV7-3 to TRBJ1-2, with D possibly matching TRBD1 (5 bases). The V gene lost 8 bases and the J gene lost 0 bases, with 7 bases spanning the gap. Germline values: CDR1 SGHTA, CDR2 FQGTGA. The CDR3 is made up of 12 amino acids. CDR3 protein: CASGTSNYGYTF. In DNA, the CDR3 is TGTGCCAGCGGGACTTCTAACTATGGCTACACCTTC.

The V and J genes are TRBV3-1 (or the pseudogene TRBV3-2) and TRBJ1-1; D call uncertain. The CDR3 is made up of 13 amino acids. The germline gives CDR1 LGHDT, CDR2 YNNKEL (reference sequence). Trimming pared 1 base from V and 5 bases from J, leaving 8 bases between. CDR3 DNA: TGTGCCAGCAGCCAAGCGGAGAGGACTGAAGCTTTCTTT. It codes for CASSQAERTEAFF.

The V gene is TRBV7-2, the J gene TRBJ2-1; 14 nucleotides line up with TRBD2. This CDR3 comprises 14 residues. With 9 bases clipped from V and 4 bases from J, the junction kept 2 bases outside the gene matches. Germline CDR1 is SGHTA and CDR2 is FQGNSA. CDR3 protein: CASGLAGGYNEQFF. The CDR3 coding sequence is TGTGCCAGTGGACTAGCGGGAGGATACAATGAGCAGTTCTTC.